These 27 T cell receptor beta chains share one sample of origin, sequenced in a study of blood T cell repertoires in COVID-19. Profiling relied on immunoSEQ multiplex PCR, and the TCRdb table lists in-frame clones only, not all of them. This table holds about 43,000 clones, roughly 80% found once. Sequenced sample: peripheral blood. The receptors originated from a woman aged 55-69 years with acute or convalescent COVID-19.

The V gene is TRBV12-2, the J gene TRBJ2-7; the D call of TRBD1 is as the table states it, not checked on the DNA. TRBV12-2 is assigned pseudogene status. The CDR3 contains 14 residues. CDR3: CASRLSTAIYEQYF. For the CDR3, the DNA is TGTGCAAGTCGCTTGTCTACAGCAATCTACGAGCAGTACTTC.

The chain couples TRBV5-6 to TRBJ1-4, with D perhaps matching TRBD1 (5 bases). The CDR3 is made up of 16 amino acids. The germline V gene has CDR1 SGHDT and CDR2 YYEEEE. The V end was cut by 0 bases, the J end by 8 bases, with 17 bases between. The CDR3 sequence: CASSLEGPARREKLFF. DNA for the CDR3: TGTGCCAGCAGCTTGGAGGGGCCGGCGCGGCGAGAAAAACTGTTTTTT.

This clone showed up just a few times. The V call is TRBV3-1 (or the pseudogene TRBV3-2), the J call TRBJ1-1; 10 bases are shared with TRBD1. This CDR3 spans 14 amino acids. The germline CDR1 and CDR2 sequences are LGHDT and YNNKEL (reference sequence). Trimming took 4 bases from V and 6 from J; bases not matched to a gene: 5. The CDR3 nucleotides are TGTGCCAGCAGCCCCCGGGACAGGGGTTCTGAAGCTTTCTTT. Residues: CASSPRDRGSEAFF.

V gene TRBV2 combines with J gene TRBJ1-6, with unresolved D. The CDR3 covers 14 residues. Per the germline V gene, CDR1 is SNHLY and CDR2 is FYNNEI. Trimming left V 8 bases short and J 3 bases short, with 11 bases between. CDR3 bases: TGTGCCAGCCGGGAGAGCTTCTATAATTCACCCCTCCACTTT. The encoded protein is CASRESFYNSPLHF.

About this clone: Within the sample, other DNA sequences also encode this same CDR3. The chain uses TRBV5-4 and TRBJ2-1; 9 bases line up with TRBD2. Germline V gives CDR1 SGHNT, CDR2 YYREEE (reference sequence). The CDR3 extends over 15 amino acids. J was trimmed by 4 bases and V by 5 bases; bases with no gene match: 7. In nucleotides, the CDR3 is TGTGCCAGCAGATCAAGCGGGGGGAGTTACAATGAGCAGTTCTTC. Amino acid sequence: CASRSSGGSYNEQFF.

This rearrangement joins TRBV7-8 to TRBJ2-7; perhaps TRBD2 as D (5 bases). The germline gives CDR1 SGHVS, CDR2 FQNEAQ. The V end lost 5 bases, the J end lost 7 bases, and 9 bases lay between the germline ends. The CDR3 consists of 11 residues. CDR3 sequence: CASSPRGEQYF. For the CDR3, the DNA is TGTGCCAGCAGCCCGCGAGGGGAGCAGTACTTC. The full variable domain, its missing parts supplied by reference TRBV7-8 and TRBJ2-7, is GAGVSQSPRYKVAKRGQDVALRCDPISGHVSLFWYQQALGQGPEFLTYFQNEAQLDKSGLPSDRFFAERPEGSVSTLKIQRTQQEDSAVYLCASSPRGEQYFGPGTRLTVT.

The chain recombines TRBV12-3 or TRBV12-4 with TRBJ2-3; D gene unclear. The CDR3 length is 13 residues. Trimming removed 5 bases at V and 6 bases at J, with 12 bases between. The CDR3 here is CASSNTLRDTQYF. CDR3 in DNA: TGTGCCAGCAGTAACACATTGAGGGATACGCAGTATTTT.

The CDR3 DNA sequence: TGTGCCAGCAGCCGGGACAGGGGGCGGTCTGGGGCCAACGTCCTGACTTTC. Translation: CASSRDRGRSGANVLTF. This chain connects TRBV14 to TRBJ2-6; 12 nucleotides match TRBD1. The V gene end was trimmed by 4 bases and the J gene end by 1 base; junction bases not matched to a gene: 2. From germline, CDR1 is SGHDN and CDR2 FVKESK. The CDR3 is 17 residues long.

In DNA form, the CDR3 reads TGTGCCATCAGTGAGGCAGGGGACGAGGTGCAGTTCTTC. Encoded protein: CAISEAGDEVQFF. The J gene is TRBJ2-1, the V gene TRBV10-3; tentative D call: TRBD1 (6 bases). Between the trimmed V and J ends, which lost 2 bases and 12 bases, there was a span of 14 bases. CDR1 is ENHRY and CDR2 is SYGVKD in the germline V gene. The CDR3 extends over 13 amino acids.

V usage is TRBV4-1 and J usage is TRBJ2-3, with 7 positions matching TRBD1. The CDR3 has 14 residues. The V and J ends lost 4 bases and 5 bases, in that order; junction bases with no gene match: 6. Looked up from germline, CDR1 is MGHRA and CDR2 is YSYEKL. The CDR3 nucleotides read TGCGCCAGCAGCCCCCAGGGGGTCGGAGATACGCAGTATTTT. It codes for CASSPQGVGDTQYF.

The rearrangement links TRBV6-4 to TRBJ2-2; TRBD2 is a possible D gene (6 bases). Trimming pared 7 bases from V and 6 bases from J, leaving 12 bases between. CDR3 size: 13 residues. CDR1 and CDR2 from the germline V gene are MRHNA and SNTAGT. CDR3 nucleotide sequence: TGTGCCAGCAAGGAGACTAGTTCCGGGGAGCTGTTTTTT. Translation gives CASKETSSGELFF.

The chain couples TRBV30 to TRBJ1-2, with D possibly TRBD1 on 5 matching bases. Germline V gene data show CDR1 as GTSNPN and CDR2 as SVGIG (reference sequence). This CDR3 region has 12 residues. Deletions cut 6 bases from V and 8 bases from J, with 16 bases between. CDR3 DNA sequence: TGTGCCTGCTCCCAGGGCACAACAGGCTACACCTTC. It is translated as CACSQGTTGYTF.

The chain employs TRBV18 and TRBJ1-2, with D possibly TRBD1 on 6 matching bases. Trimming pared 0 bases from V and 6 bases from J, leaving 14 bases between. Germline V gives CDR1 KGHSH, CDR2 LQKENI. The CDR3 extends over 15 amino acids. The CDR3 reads CASSPPSAGVHGYTF. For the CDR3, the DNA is TGTGCCAGCTCACCACCGTCGGCAGGGGTACATGGCTACACCTTC. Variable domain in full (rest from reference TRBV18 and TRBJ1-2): NAGVMQNPRHLVRRRGQEARLRCSPMKGHSHVYWYRQLPEEGLKFMVYLQKENIIDESGMPKERFSAEFPKEGPSILRIQQVVRGDSAAYFCASSPPSAGVHGYTFGSGTRLTVV.

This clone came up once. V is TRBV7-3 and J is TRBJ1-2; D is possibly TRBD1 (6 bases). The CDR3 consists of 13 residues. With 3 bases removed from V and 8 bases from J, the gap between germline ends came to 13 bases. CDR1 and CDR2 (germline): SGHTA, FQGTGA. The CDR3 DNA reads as TGTGCCAGCAGCTTGACAGGAGGAAGCGGCTACACCTTC. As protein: CASSLTGGSGYTF.

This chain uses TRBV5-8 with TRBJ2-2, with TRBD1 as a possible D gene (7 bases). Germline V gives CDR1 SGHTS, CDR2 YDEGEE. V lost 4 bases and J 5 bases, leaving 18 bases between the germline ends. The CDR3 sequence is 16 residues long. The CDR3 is CASSPGDSSITGELFF. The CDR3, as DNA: TGTGCCAGCAGCCCGGGGGACAGCTCGATTACCGGGGAGCTGTTTTTT.

CDR3 DNA sequence: TGTGCCAGCAGTTCCACGGGACAGAGTGGCTATGGCTACACCTTC. Translated, it gives CASSSTGQSGYGYTF. The chain is built from TRBV6-5 and TRBJ1-2; 7 bases are shared with TRBD1. V shed 4 bases and J 4 bases; nucleotides not matched to a gene: 9. CDR1 and CDR2 from the germline V gene are MNHEY and SVGAGI. The CDR3 contains 15 residues.

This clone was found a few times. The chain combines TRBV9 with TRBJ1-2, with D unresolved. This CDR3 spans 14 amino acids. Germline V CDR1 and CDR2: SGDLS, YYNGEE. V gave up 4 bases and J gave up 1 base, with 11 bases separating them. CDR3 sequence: CASSPRSGNYGYTF. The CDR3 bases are TGTGCCAGCAGCCCCCGGTCAGGTAACTATGGCTACACCTTC.

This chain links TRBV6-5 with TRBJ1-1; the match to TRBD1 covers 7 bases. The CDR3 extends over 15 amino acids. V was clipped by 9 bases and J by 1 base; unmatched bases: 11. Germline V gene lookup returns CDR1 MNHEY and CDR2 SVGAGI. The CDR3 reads CASGPTGDPNTEAFF. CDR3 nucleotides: TGTGCCAGTGGACCTACAGGGGATCCGAACACTGAAGCTTTCTTT.

The CDR3 DNA follows: TGTGCCAGCAGCTTAGGGGGACTAGCGGGGAATACGCAGTATTTT. Its protein is CASSLGGLAGNTQYF. The chain employs TRBV7-2 and TRBJ2-3, with 13 bases identical to TRBD2. The CDR3 contains 15 residues. The germline V gene encodes CDR1 SGHTA and CDR2 FQGNSA. With 1 base clipped from V and 7 bases from J, the junction kept 2 bases outside the gene matches.

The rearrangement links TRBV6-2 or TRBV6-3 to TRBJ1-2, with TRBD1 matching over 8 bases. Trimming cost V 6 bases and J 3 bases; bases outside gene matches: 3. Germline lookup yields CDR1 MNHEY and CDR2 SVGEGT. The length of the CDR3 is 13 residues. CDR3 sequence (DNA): TGTGCCAGCAGCCAGGGGGCTTACTATGGCTACACCTTC. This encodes CASSQGAYYGYTF.

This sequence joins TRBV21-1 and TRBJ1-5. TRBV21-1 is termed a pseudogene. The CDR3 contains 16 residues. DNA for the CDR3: TGTGCCAGCAGCAAATCCGGGGGTCGTAGCAATCAGCCCCAGCATTTT. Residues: CASSKSGGRSNQPQHF.

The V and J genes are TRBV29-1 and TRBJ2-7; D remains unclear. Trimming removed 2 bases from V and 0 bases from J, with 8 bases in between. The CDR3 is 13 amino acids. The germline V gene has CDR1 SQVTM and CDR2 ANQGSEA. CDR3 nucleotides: TGCAGCGTTGAAACGACAACCTCCTACGAGCAGTACTTC. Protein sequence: CSVETTTSYEQYF.

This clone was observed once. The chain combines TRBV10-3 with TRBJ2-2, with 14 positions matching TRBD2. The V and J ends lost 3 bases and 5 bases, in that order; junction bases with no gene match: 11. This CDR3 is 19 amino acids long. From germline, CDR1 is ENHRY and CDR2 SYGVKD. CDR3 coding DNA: TGTGCCATCAGTGATTGGACTAGCGGGGGGAACCCTGGGACCGGGGAGCTGTTTTTT. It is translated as CAISDWTSGGNPGTGELFF.

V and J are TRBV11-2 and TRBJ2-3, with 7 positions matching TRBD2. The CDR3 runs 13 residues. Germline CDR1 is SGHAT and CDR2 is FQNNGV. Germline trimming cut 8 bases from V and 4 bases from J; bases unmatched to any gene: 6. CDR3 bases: TGTGCCAGCCGCCCGGCGGGGGCAGATACGCAGTATTTT. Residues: CASRPAGADTQYF.

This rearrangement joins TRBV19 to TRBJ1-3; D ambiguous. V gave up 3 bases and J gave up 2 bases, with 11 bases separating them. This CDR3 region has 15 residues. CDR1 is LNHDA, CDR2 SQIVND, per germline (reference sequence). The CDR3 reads CASSIAAGTGNTIYF. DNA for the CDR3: TGTGCCAGTAGTATCGCGGCGGGAACTGGAAACACCATATATTTT.

The CDR3 region has the DNA TGTGCCAGCAGCTTCGGTGGGGGGGTCACCGGGGAGCTGTTTTTT. This gives the protein CASSFGGGVTGELFF. V is TRBV5-4 and J is TRBJ2-2; 7 bases fit TRBD2. The CDR3 consists of 15 residues. Germline V gene sequence: CDR1 SGHNT, CDR2 YYREEE (reference sequence). The V gene end was trimmed by 2 bases and the J gene end by 4 bases; junction bases not matched to a gene: 5.

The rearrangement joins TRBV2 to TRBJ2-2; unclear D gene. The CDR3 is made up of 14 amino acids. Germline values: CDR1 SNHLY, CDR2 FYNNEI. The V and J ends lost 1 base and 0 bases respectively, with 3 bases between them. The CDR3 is CASSEGANTGELFF. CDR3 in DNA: TGTGCCAGCAGTGAAGGAGCGAACACCGGGGAGCTGTTTTTT.